The sample holds many counts of the clone carrying this T cell receptor (beta chain). No antigen is known for it. The hyperthyroidism patients had all been newly diagnosed, and their disease duration was under 2 months. Their ages ranged from 18 to 65 years. Diagnosis rested on symptoms, serum thyroxine and TRAb, thyroid ultrasound, and orbital computed tomography. There were TCR beta CDR3 regions amplified from RNA transcripts. The study used the HTBI primer set for a first-round RT-PCR of the TCR CDR3. A single record per CDR3 protein comes from TCRdb applying MiXCR to the multiplex PCR reads. Of some 600,000 distinct CDR3 sequences listed, approximately 14% were seen once; the top ten hold roughly 5.7%. These data come from a study of T cells in Graves' hyperthyroidism and ophthalmopathy. The study, taken as a whole, reports: In validation, the model predicted ophthalmopathy. These predictions came a median about 6.5 months before onset.

This TCR derives from a woman aged 30 to 39 with Graves' hyperthyroidism that later progressed to Graves' ophthalmopathy. The specimen sequenced was blood.

The CDR3 here is CASSKWDSPGEETQYF. The DNA for the CDR3 is TGTGCCAGCAGCAAATGGGACAGTCCCGGGGAAGAGACCCAGTACTTC. V is TRBV7-2 and J is TRBJ2-5; 7 bases are a match to TRBD1. The V gene's germline CDR1 is SGHTA and CDR2 FQGNSA. The CDR3 is 16 amino acids. With 5 bases clipped from V and 3 bases from J, the junction kept 12 bases outside the gene matches.